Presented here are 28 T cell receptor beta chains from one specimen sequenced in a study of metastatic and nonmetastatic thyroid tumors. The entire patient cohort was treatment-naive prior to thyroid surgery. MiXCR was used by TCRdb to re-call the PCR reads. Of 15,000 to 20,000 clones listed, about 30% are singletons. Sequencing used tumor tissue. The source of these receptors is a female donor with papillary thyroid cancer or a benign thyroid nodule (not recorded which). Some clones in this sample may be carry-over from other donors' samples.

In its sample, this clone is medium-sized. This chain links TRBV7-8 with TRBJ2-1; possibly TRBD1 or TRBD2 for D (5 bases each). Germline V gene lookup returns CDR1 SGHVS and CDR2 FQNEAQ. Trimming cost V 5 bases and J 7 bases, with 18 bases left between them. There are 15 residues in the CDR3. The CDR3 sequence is CASSLGPGPRNEQFF. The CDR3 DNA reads TGTGCCAGCAGCCTTGGCCCGGGACCAAGGAATGAGCAGTTCTTC.

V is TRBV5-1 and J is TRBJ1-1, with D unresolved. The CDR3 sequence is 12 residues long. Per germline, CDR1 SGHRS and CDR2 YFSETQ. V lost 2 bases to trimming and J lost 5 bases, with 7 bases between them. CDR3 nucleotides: TGCGCCAGCAGCTTTACGGGGACTGAAGCTTTCTTT. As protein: CASSFTGTEAFF.

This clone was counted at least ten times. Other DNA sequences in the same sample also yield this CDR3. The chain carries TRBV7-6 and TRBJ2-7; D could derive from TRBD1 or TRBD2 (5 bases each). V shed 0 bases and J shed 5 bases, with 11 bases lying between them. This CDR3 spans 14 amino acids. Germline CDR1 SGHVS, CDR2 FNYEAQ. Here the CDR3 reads CASSLAPGSNEQYF. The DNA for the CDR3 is TGTGCCAGCAGCTTAGCCCCAGGGAGCAACGAGCAGTACTTC.

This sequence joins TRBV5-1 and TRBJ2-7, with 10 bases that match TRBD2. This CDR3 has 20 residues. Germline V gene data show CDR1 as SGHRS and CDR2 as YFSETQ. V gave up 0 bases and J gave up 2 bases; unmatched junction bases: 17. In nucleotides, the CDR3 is TGCGCCAGCAGCTTGGCCCAGGTGCTAGCGGGAGACCCTCCGCCCTACGAGCAGTACTTC. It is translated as CASSLAQVLAGDPPPYEQYF. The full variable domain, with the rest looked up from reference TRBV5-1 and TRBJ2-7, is KAGVTQTPRYLIKTRGQQVTLSCSPISGHRSVSWYQQTPGQGLQFLFEYFSETQRNKGNFPGRFSGRQFSNSRSEMNVSTLELGDSALYLCASSLAQVLAGDPPPYEQYFGPGTRLTVT.

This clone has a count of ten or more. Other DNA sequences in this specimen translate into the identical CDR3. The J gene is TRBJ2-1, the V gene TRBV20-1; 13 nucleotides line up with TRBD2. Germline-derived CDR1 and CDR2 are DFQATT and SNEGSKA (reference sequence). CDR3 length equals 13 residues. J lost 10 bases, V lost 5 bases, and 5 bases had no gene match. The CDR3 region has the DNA TGCAGTGCTCCTCGGACTAGCGGGAGAGAGCAGTTCTTC. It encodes CSAPRTSGREQFF.

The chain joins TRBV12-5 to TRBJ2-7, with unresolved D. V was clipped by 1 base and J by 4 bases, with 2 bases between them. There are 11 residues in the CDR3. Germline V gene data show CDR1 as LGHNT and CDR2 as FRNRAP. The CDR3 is CASGLEYEQYF. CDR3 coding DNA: TGTGCTAGTGGTTTGGAATACGAGCAGTACTTC. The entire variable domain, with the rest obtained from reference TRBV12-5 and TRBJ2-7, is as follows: DARVTQTPRHKVTEMGQEVTMRCQPILGHNTVFWYRQTMMQGLELLAYFRNRAPLDDSGMPKDRFSAEMPDATLATLKIQPSEPRDSAVYFCASGLEYEQYFGPGTRLTVT.

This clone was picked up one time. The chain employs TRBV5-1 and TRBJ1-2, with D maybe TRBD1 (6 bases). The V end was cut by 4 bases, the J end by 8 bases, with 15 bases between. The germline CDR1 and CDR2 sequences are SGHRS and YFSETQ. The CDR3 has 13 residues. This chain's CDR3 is CASSRTDGGGYTF. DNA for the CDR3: TGCGCCAGCAGCCGGACAGACGGAGGAGGCTACACCTTC.

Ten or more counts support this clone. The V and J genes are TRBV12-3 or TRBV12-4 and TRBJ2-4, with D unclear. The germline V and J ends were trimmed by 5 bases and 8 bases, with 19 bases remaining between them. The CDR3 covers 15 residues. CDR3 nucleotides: TGTGCCAGCAGTAGTACAGACGGTGGTTTTGACATTCAGTACTTC. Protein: CASSSTDGGFDIQYF.

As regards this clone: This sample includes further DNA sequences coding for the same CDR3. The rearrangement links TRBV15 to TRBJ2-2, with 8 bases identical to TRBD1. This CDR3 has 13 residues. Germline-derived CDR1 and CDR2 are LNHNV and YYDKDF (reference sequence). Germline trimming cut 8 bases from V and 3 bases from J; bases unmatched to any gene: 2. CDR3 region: CATRQGYTGELFF. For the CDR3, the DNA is TGTGCCACCCGACAGGGGTACACCGGGGAGCTGTTTTTT. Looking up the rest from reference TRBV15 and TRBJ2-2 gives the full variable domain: DAMVIQNPRYQVTQFGKPVTLSCSQTLNHNVMYWYQQKSSQAPKLLFHYYDKDFNNEADTPDNFQSRRPNTSFCFLDIRSPGLGDTAMYLCATRQGYTGELFFGEGSRLTVL.

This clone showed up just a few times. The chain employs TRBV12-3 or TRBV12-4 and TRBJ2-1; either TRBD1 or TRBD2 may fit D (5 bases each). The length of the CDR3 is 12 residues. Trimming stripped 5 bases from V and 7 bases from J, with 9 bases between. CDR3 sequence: CASSRDQNEQFF. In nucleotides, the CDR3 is TGTGCCAGCAGTCGGGACCAAAATGAGCAGTTCTTC.

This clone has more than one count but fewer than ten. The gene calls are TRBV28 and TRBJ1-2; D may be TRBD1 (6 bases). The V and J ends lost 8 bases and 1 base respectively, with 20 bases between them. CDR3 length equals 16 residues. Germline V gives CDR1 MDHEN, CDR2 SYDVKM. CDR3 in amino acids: CASGGGLGPYNYGYTF. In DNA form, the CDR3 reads TGTGCCAGCGGGGGGGGGCTCGGACCTTATAACTATGGCTACACCTTC.

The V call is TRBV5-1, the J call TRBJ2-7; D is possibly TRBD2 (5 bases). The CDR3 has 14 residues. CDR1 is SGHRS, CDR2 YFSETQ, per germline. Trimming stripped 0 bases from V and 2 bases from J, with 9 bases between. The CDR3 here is CASSLESGTYEQYF. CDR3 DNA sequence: TGCGCCAGCAGCTTGGAGAGCGGAACCTACGAGCAGTACTTC. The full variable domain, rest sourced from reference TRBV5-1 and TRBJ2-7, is KAGVTQTPRYLIKTRGQQVTLSCSPISGHRSVSWYQQTPGQGLQFLFEYFSETQRNKGNFPGRFSGRQFSNSRSEMNVSTLELGDSALYLCASSLESGTYEQYFGPGTRLTVT.

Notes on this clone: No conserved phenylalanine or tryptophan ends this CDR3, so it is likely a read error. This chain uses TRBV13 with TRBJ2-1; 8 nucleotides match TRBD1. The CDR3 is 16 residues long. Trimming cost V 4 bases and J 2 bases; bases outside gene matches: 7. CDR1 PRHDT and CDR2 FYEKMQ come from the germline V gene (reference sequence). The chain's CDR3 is CASSSRSDRAYNEQFL. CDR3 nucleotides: TGTGCCAGCAGCTCCCGGTCGGACAGGGCCTACAATGAGCAGTTCCTC.

CDR3 residues: CAWSRLATSYEQYF. In DNA, the CDR3 is TGTGCCTGGAGTCGACTAGCAACTTCCTACGAGCAGTACTTC. The chain couples TRBV30 to TRBJ2-7; 7 positions agree with TRBD2. V dropped 2 bases and J dropped 1; count of bases not matched to a gene: 5. CDR1 GTSNPN and CDR2 SVGIG come from the germline V gene (reference sequence). The CDR3 is 14 amino acids.

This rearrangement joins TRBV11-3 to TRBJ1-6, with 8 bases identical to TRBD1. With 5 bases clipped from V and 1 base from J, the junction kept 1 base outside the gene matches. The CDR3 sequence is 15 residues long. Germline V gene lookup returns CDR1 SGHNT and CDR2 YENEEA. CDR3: CASSRTGSYNSPLHF. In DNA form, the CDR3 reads TGTGCCAGCAGCAGGACAGGGTCCTATAATTCACCCCTCCACTTT.

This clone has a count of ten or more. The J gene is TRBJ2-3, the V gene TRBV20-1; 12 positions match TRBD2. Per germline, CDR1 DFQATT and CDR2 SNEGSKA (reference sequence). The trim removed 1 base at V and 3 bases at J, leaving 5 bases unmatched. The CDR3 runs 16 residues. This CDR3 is CSARALAGGRTDTQYF. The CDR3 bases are TGCAGTGCTAGAGCTCTAGCGGGAGGGAGGACAGATACGCAGTATTTT.

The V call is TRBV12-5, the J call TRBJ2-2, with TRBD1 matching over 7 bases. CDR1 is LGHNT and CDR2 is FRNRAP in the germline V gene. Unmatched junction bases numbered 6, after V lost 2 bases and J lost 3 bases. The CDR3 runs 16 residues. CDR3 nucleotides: TGTGCTAGTGGTTTGATGACAGGGCACGACACCGGGGAGCTGTTTTTT. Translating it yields CASGLMTGHDTGELFF.

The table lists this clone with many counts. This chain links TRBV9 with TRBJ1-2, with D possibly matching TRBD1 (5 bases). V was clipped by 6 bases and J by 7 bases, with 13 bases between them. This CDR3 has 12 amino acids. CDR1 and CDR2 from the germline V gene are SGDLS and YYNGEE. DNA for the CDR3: TGTGCCAGCATGGGGCAGGAGGGTGGCTACACCTTC. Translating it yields CASMGQEGGYTF.

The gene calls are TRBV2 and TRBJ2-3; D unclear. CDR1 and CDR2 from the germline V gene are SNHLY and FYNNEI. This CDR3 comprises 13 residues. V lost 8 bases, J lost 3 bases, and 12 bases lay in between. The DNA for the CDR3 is TGTGCCAGCCAACAAACTTCAACAGATACGCAGTATTTT. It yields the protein CASQQTSTDTQYF.

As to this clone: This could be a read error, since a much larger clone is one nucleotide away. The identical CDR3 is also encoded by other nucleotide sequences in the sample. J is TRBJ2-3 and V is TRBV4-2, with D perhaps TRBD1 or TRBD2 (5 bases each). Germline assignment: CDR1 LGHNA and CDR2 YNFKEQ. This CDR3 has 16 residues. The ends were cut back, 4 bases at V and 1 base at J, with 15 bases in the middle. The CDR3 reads CASSPGTSRGTDTQYF. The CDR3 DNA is TGTGCCAGCAGCCCTGGGACCTCGAGGGGCACAGATACGCAGTATTTT.

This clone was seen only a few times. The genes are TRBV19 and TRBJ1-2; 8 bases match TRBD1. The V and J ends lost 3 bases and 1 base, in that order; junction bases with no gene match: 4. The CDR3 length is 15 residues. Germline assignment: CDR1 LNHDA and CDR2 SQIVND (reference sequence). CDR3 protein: CASSIQGASNYGYTF. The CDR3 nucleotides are TGTGCCAGTAGTATTCAGGGGGCAAGTAACTATGGCTACACCTTC. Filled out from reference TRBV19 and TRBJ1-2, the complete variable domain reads DGGITQSPKYLFRKEGQNVTLSCEQNLNHDAMYWYRQDPGQGLRLIYYSQIVNDFQKGDIAEGYSVSREKKESFPLTVTSAQKNPTAFYLCASSIQGASNYGYTFGSGTRLTVV.

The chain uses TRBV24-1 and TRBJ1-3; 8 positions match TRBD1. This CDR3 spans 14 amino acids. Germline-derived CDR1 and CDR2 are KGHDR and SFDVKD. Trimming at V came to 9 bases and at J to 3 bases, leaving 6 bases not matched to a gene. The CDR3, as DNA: TGTGCCACCGAGGACAGGGACGGTGGAAACACCATATATTTT. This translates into CATEDRDGGNTIYF.

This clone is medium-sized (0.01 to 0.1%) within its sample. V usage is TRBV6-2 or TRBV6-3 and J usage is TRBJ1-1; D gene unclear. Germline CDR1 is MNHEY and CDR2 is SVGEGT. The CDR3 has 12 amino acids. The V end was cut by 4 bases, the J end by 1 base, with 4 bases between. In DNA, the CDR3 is TGTGCCAGCAGTTGGGCGAACACTGAAGCTTTCTTT. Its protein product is CASSWANTEAFF.

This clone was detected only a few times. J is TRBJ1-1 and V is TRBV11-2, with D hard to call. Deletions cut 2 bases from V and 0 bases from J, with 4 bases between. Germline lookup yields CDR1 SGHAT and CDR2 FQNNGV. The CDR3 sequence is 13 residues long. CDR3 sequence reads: CASSLIVNTEAFF. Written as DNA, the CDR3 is TGTGCCAGCAGCTTAATTGTGAACACTGAAGCTTTCTTT.

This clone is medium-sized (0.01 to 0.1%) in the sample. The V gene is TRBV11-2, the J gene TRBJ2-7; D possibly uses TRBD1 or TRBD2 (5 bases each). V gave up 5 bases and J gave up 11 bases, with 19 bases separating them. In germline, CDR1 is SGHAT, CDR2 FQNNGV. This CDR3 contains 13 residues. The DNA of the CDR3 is TGTGCCAGCAGCCCCTCCACGAGGGGACGGGAGTACTTC. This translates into CASSPSTRGREYF. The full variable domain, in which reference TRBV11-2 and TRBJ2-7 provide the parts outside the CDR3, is EAGVAQSPRYKIIEKRQSVAFWCNPISGHATLYWYQQILGQGPKLLIQFQNNGVVDDSQLPKDRFSAERLKGVDSTLKIQPAKLEDSAVYLCASSPSTRGREYFGPGTRLTVT.

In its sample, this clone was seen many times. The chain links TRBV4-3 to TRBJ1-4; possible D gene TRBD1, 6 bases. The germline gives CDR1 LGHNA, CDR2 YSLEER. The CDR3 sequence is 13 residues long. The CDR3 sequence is CDYRVRGWEKLFF. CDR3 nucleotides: TGCGACTACAGGGTCAGGGGTTGGGAAAAACTGTTTTTT.

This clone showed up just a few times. CDR3 residues: CSASDGQGDTGELFF. Here the CDR3 DNA reads TGCAGTGCTAGCGACGGACAGGGGGATACCGGGGAGCTGTTTTTT. The chain joins TRBV20-1 to TRBJ2-2; 10 bases map to TRBD1. Germline assignment: CDR1 DFQATT and CDR2 SNEGSKA (reference sequence). This CDR3 is 15 amino acids long. Trimming cost V 3 bases and J 5 bases; bases outside gene matches: 6.

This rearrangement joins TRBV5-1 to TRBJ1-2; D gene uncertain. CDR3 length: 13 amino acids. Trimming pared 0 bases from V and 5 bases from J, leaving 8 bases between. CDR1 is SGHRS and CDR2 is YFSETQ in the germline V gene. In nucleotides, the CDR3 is TGCGCCAGCAGCTTGGGTAAGGATTATGGCTACACCTTC. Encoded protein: CASSLGKDYGYTF.